Sequencing of this T cell receptor beta chain was carried out in a study of neoadjuvant anti-PD-1 for oral cavity cancer. The table lists this clone with a few counts. As yet, its antigen is unknown. V gave up 2 bases and J gave up 7 bases, with 12 bases separating them. The CDR3 length is 15 residues. CDR1 and CDR2 from the germline V gene are LNHDA and SQIVND (reference sequence). Notes on the study in general: TCR analyses covered only a few patients per response group.

Time point denoted: after neoadjuvant nivolumab, at surgical resection. Stage II-IVA oral cavity squamous cell carcinoma was new and untreated by systemic or radiation therapy. The patients had HPV-negative, locally advanced oral cavity squamous cell carcinoma. Blood libraries mostly used approximately 0.5 ug genomic DNA, six replicates each. Profiled with immunoSEQ multiplex PCR; TCRdb holds only in-frame clones, not every one. The data show some 33,000 clones, roughly 80% seen once. Material: PBMCs, obtained after nivolumab (anti-PD-1) treatment. The rearrangement uses TRBV19 and TRBJ1-6; no definite D call. The clonotype comes from a person aged 35-79 years with oral cavity squamous cell carcinoma. Written as DNA, the CDR3 is TGTGCCAGTAGTATACAAGTAGGCGGGAATTCACCCCTCCACTTT. It translates to CASSIQVGGNSPLHF.